This T cell receptor (beta chain) was identified during a study of T cells in localized non-small cell lung cancer (TCRdb year 2020). In terms of the full investigation: The study analyzed T cell repertoires of about 230 early-stage NSCLC patients, comparing tumors and uninvolved tumor-adjacent lungs. A mean age of around 66 years was recorded for the NSCLC patients, of whom around 140 were male and over 100 were female. All 240 or so NSCLC patients in the cohort were treatment-naive and had localized lung tumors that were resected.

Broader findings and caveats from the paper: A median of roughly 58 of the top 100 tumor clones were detected in paired uninvolved adjacent lung, and 28 of these tumor clones were also found among the top 100 clones of the paired uninvolved adjacent lung. Higher T cell density in blood was associated with longer overall survival, whereas higher clonality in adjacent lung was associated with shorter survival. Because multi-region tumor sequencing was not performed, intratumor heterogeneity could not be ruled out. Because of the exploratory design, TCR variables were selected using unadjusted p-values without false-discovery rate correction. Uninvolved tumor-adjacent lung showed the highest T cell clonality, higher than tumor, which suggests more focused antigenic responses in the adjacent lung.

At diagnosis, tumor, uninvolved tumor-adjacent lung and peripheral blood were collected and then preserved as a mix of FFPE and fresh-frozen material. Blood samples were analyzed as peripheral blood mononuclear cells for TCR repertoire profiling. CDR1 and CDR2 (SGHNT, YENEEA) derive from the germline V gene. The CDR3 sequence holds 14 residues, the cysteine and phenylalanine included. The retained sequence is limited to the CDR3, 42 bases, with the frame set at the first base. A distance of 11 bases separates the germline ends of V and J, which lose 5 bases and 1 base respectively. This clone has only one observation. Its target antigen remains unknown. No much larger clone exists at a distance of one base, and base qualities are not known. TCR beta CDR3 regions were sequenced from DNA using the immunoSEQ Assay. In the paper's pipeline: T cell density was computed as TCR beta template counts normalized to usable DNA estimated by amplifying housekeeping genes. Using the preseqR package, richness was estimated by extrapolating to 120,000 templates for tissue samples and 400,000 templates for PBMC samples. Clonality was taken to be one minus Pielou's evenness. Differential abundance testing on productive amino-acid clonotypes, with a minimum total count of 5 and an alpha of 0.1, was used to identify tissue-enriched TCRs. The Jaccard Index and the Morisita Overlap Index were used to quantify repertoire overlap between compartments. TCR beta CDR3s were clustered by GLIPH together with public tetramer-defined viral CDR3s, and at least three viral sequences plus V-gene enrichment were required for viral motifs. Imported from immuneACCESS, the table was reduced by TCRdb to in-frame sequences with V and J called. These copies leave out some clones; in studies compared against another copy, an unresolved V gene accounts for under half, and the cause of the remainder is not known. V, J and clone size are those of that table, while D and trimming were read from the DNA. This sample comprises some 54,000 clones, 80% of them detected only once. About 4.5% of the sample comes from the top ten.

The receptor was isolated from a woman aged 35-70 years with stage II lung adenocarcinoma. Material: PBMCs, obtained before any cancer treatment. Recombination joined TRBV11-3 with TRBJ2-5; a tentative D call is TRBD1 (6 bases match). The DNA sequence reads TGTGCCAGCAGCCCCTCCAGGGGCCAAGAGACCCAGTACTTC. It translates to CASSPSRGQETQYF.